Listed below are T cell receptor beta chains from one sample, sequenced in a study of shared clonotypes between healthy human individuals. Some clones are missing from TCRdb's copy, which holds only in-frame ones; the method was immunoSEQ multiplex PCR. The repertoire holds about 1.1 million clones, with 70% to 85% as singletons. Sequences were obtained from memory CD4+ T cells from PBMCs. These TCRs come from a man younger than 35 in good health. Some clones in this sample may be carry-over from other donors' samples. CDR3s include the opening cysteine and the closing phenylalanine or tryptophan. Each record gives: D gene, V gene, J gene, CDR3 protein. D genes are given only for firm matches.

d_call: -
v_call: TRBV7-2
j_call: TRBJ2-7
cdr3_aa: CASSLKVGVSYEQYF

d_call: TRBD1
v_call: TRBV18
j_call: TRBJ2-1
cdr3_aa: CASSPDREQFF

d_call: -
v_call: TRBV29-1
j_call: TRBJ2-1
cdr3_aa: CSVPVVSYNEQFF

d_call: TRBD1
v_call: TRBV5-1
j_call: TRBJ2-2
cdr3_aa: CASSPDRATGELFF

d_call: -
v_call: TRBV28
j_call: TRBJ2-2
cdr3_aa: CASILGGTGELFF

d_call: TRBD2
v_call: TRBV29-1
j_call: TRBJ2-7
cdr3_aa: CSVEDLRASGTYEQYF

d_call: TRBD2
v_call: TRBV7-2
j_call: TRBJ2-3
cdr3_aa: CASSLEGLAGMGDTQYF

d_call: -
v_call: TRBV4-3
j_call: TRBJ2-1
cdr3_aa: CASSYRPALGYNEQFF

d_call: -
v_call: TRBV18
j_call: TRBJ1-1
cdr3_aa: CASSPVPRIEAFF

d_call: TRBD1
v_call: TRBV7-2
j_call: TRBJ1-2
cdr3_aa: CASRTGTGHIYGYTF

d_call: -
v_call: TRBV4-1
j_call: TRBJ2-7
cdr3_aa: CASSQDPISYEQYF

d_call: -
v_call: TRBV28
j_call: TRBJ1-2
cdr3_aa: CASSLSTAPTRHTF

d_call: TRBD1
v_call: TRBV7-9
j_call: TRBJ2-7
cdr3_aa: CASSLVGQGAYEQYF

d_call: -
v_call: TRBV20-1
j_call: TRBJ2-1
cdr3_aa: CSADSYNEQFF

d_call: TRBD1
v_call: TRBV29-1
j_call: TRBJ1-2
cdr3_aa: CSVGTGNYGYTF

d_call: TRBD2
v_call: TRBV11-2
j_call: TRBJ2-3
cdr3_aa: CASSLAPLAGTDTQYF

d_call: -
v_call: TRBV7-9
j_call: TRBJ2-2
cdr3_aa: CASSLTQPNTGELFF

d_call: -
v_call: TRBV11-2
j_call: TRBJ1-4
cdr3_aa: CASSLVYEELFF

d_call: TRBD2
v_call: TRBV11-2
j_call: TRBJ2-7
cdr3_aa: CASSLWISGPYEQYF

d_call: -
v_call: TRBV18
j_call: TRBJ2-3
cdr3_aa: CASSPSGGLRDTQYF

d_call: -
v_call: TRBV7-2
j_call: TRBJ1-1
cdr3_aa: CASSPPGGNTEAFF

d_call: TRBD1
v_call: TRBV12-5
j_call: TRBJ2-7
cdr3_aa: CASGLGTGGSYEQYF

d_call: TRBD2
v_call: TRBV5-8
j_call: TRBJ2-5
cdr3_aa: CASSTGTSGKETQYF

d_call: TRBD1
v_call: TRBV6-5
j_call: TRBJ1-2
cdr3_aa: CASRPGQDANGYTF

d_call: -
v_call: TRBV30
j_call: TRBJ1-1
cdr3_aa: CAWSRSTNTEAFF

d_call: TRBD1
v_call: TRBV5-5
j_call: TRBJ2-6
cdr3_aa: CASSLGHRGAGANVLTF

d_call: -
v_call: TRBV2
j_call: TRBJ1-2
cdr3_aa: CASSEQGLIGYTF

d_call: -
v_call: TRBV5-1
j_call: TRBJ2-7
cdr3_aa: CASSASGTSLEQYF

d_call: -
v_call: TRBV29-1
j_call: TRBJ1-1
cdr3_aa: CSVKSGGEGSTEAFF

d_call: -
v_call: TRBV18
j_call: TRBJ2-3
cdr3_aa: CASSPSVGPDTQYF

d_call: -
v_call: TRBV29-1
j_call: TRBJ1-2
cdr3_aa: CSGWGEKGWGYTF

d_call: TRBD1
v_call: TRBV5-4
j_call: TRBJ1-2
cdr3_aa: CASSPGQADYGYTF

d_call: TRBD1
v_call: TRBV19
j_call: TRBJ1-2
cdr3_aa: CASSRDRANYGYTF

d_call: TRBD1
v_call: TRBV15
j_call: TRBJ2-1
cdr3_aa: CATSNDGQGYNEQFF

d_call: TRBD2
v_call: TRBV4-1
j_call: TRBJ2-7
cdr3_aa: CASSRLAGNYGSYEQYF

d_call: -
v_call: TRBV5-1
j_call: TRBJ2-3
cdr3_aa: CASSAKQGNTQYF

d_call: -
v_call: TRBV15
j_call: TRBJ2-7
cdr3_aa: CATSRDRGITYEQYF

d_call: -
v_call: TRBV7-8
j_call: TRBJ2-7
cdr3_aa: CASSFRALRDEQYF

d_call: -
v_call: TRBV28
j_call: TRBJ2-7
cdr3_aa: CASSFSVPGKQYF

d_call: -
v_call: TRBV19
j_call: TRBJ1-4
cdr3_aa: CAMEGGGRQKLFF

d_call: -
v_call: TRBV14
j_call: TRBJ1-3
cdr3_aa: CASSQAYGSGNTIYF

d_call: -
v_call: TRBV27
j_call: TRBJ1-4
cdr3_aa: CASSLSLVSEKLFF

d_call: -
v_call: TRBV5-4
j_call: TRBJ1-1
cdr3_aa: CASSFLSQTGTEAFF

d_call: TRBD2
v_call: TRBV2
j_call: TRBJ2-3
cdr3_aa: CASSPTSGIDTQYF

d_call: TRBD2
v_call: TRBV18
j_call: TRBJ2-7
cdr3_aa: CASSETSGYEQYF

d_call: -
v_call: TRBV15
j_call: TRBJ2-7
cdr3_aa: CATSRDHEQYF

d_call: TRBD1
v_call: TRBV29-1
j_call: TRBJ2-5
cdr3_aa: CSAGLGTGGETQYF

d_call: -
v_call: TRBV28
j_call: TRBJ1-2
cdr3_aa: CASSLGLAGVYGYTF